A single sample is the source of the 12 T cell receptor beta chains below, sequenced in a study of blood T cells in healthy people across ages. A second roughly 7 to 11 cycle PCR used barcoded and J-beta primers. Via MiXCR, TCRdb re-called the 5' RACE reads, giving one row per CDR3 protein. The profile covers about 800,000 distinct CDR3 sequences, with 25% appearing a single time and roughly 3.8% taken by the ten largest. These data were also filed under a second study, of T cells of mothers and their children.

Material for sequencing was blood. Receptors originate from a boy younger than 18 in good health.

In its sample, this clonotype was seen a few times. The chain joins TRBV28 to TRBJ1-6; 7 nucleotides agree with TRBD1. Trimming at V came to 3 bases and at J to 7 bases, leaving 6 bases not matched to a gene. The CDR3 totals 15 residues. Germline V gene data show CDR1 as MDHEN and CDR2 as SYDVKM. The CDR3 loop reads CASSLTGRRNSPLHF. In DNA form, the CDR3 reads TGTGCCAGCAGTTTGACAGGGAGGAGGAATTCACCCCTCCACTTT.

The V and J genes are TRBV27 and TRBJ2-7; D may be TRBD1 (6 bases). Germline V gene lookup returns CDR1 MNHEY and CDR2 SMNVEV (reference sequence). CDR3 size: 15 residues. V gave up 1 base and J gave up 3 bases, with 13 bases separating them. The CDR3 region has the DNA TGTGCCAGCAGTTTATTAGGGGGTTCTATCTACGAGCAGTACTTC. Protein product: CASSLLGGSIYEQYF.

The genes are TRBV7-8 and TRBJ1-4, with 7 bases aligning to TRBD1. This CDR3 region has 15 residues. The junction had 6 bases not matched to a gene; V was cut back by 1 base and J by 7 bases. CDR1 SGHVS and CDR2 FQNEAQ come from the germline V gene. CDR3 bases: TGTGCCAGCAGCTTAGGTTCAGGGGGGAGTGAAAAACTGTTTTTT. It yields the protein CASSLGSGGSEKLFF.

The chain links TRBV6-2 or TRBV6-3 to TRBJ1-1; TRBD1 matches at 7 bases. In germline, CDR1 is MNHEY, CDR2 SVGEGT. This CDR3 region has 13 residues. V lost 8 bases, J lost 3 bases, and 6 bases stayed unmatched. The CDR3 sequence: CASGRGAHTEAFF. The CDR3 nucleotides are TGTGCCAGCGGCAGGGGGGCCCACACTGAAGCTTTCTTT.

The gene calls are TRBV5-5 and TRBJ1-5, with D unclear. The CDR3 is 15 amino acids. Germline values: CDR1 SGHKS, CDR2 YYEKEE (reference sequence). Trimming took 0 bases from V and 0 from J, leaving 7 bases between them. Here the CDR3 reads CASSLASNSNQPQHF. The CDR3 nucleotides are TGTGCCAGCAGCTTGGCTTCGAATAGCAATCAGCCCCAGCATTTT.

This chain connects TRBV10-2 to TRBJ2-2; D gene unclear. The CDR3 is 15 amino acids. The V and J ends lost 8 bases and 3 bases respectively, with 16 bases between them. Germline CDR1 WSHSY, CDR2 SAAADI. The CDR3 DNA is TGCGCCAGCTCTAACCCACCTTACCACACCGGGGAGCTGTTTTTT. Its translation: CASSNPPYHTGELFF.

The chain employs TRBV11-2 and TRBJ2-5, with 8 bases that match TRBD2. CDR1 and CDR2 (germline): SGHAT, FQNNGV. The CDR3 sequence is 15 residues long. The ends lost 5 bases at V and 0 bases at J; junction bases unmatched: 5. The CDR3 sequence: CASSPVAGNQETQYF. CDR3 DNA sequence: TGTGCCAGCAGCCCCGTAGCGGGAAACCAAGAGACCCAGTACTTC.

V is TRBV7-2 and J is TRBJ1-1, with D tentatively TRBD1 (5 bases). The CDR3 is 14 amino acids. Trimming left V 1 base short and J 0 bases short, with 6 bases between. Germline values: CDR1 SGHTA, CDR2 FQGNSA. The CDR3 sequence: CASSLGTLNTEAFF. As DNA, the CDR3 is TGTGCCAGCAGCTTAGGGACATTGAACACTGAAGCTTTCTTT. The complete variable domain, with remaining parts taken from reference TRBV7-2 and TRBJ1-1, reads GAGVSQSPSNKVTEKGKDVELRCDPISGHTALYWYRQSLGQGLEFLIYFQGNSAPDKSGLPSDRFSAERTGGSVSTLTIQRTQQEDSAVYLCASSLGTLNTEAFFGQGTRLTVV.

The chain links TRBV5-6 to TRBJ1-1; D is undetermined. The CDR3 contains 13 residues. The V end lost 2 bases, the J end lost 5 bases, and 10 bases lay between the germline ends. CDR1 is SGHDT and CDR2 is YYEEEE in the germline V gene. The CDR3 is CASSLLIGTEAFF. The CDR3 DNA sequence: TGTGCCAGCAGCTTACTCATCGGAACTGAAGCTTTCTTT.

This sequence joins TRBV4-1 and TRBJ2-3, with 8 nucleotides matching TRBD1. CDR3 size: 15 residues. J gave up 5 bases and V 3 bases, and 7 bases lay outside the gene matches. Germline V gives CDR1 MGHRA, CDR2 YSYEKL. CDR3 amino acids: CASSHLDRAGDTQYF. The CDR3 DNA reads TGCGCCAGCAGCCATTTGGACAGGGCAGGAGATACGCAGTATTTT.

This clonotype was seen once. The chain recombines TRBV25-1 with TRBJ2-7, with D possibly being TRBD2 (6 bases). The CDR3 extends over 16 amino acids. Trimming pared 1 base from V and 0 bases from J, leaving 13 bases between. The germline CDR1 and CDR2 sequences are MGHDK and SYGVNS. The CDR3 protein is CASSELGGADSYEQYF. The DNA of the CDR3 is TGTGCCAGCAGTGAATTAGGAGGGGCTGACTCCTACGAGCAGTACTTC.

This chain links TRBV6-5 with TRBJ2-1; D might be TRBD1 or TRBD2, each matching 5 bases. The CDR3 sequence is 11 residues long. Trimming took 4 bases from V and 15 from J, leaving 13 bases between them. CDR1 and CDR2 from the germline V gene are MNHEY and SVGAGI. The CDR3 DNA follows: TGTGCCAGCAGTTCCGGGACCAGTCTGTTCTTC. This translates into CASSSGTSLFF.